The T cell receptor beta chain described here comes from a study of identical twins. Study-wide results and caveats: Cord blood beta clonotypes that were abundant carried fewer insertions, and memory repertoires showed no such trend.

This clonotype was seen repeatedly, ten times or more. Antigen specificity is unknown. V was pared by 6 bases and J by 12 bases, with 7 bases of the junction left unmatched. Germline CDR1 SQVTM, CDR2 ANQGSEA. This CDR3 is built from 11 residues. TCRdb redid the calling of the 5' RACE reads with MiXCR, one entry per CDR3 protein. The sample includes about 390,000 distinct CDR3 sequences, around 9.7% of them seen just once. Sequencing was performed on naive T cells sorted from blood. The rearrangement uses TRBV29-1 and TRBJ2-1; 8 bases agree with TRBD2. The receptor comes from a woman aged 50 to 60 in good health. The CDR3 bases are TGCAGCGTGGACCGACGGGAGGGGCAGTTCTTC. Amino acids: CSVDRREGQFF.